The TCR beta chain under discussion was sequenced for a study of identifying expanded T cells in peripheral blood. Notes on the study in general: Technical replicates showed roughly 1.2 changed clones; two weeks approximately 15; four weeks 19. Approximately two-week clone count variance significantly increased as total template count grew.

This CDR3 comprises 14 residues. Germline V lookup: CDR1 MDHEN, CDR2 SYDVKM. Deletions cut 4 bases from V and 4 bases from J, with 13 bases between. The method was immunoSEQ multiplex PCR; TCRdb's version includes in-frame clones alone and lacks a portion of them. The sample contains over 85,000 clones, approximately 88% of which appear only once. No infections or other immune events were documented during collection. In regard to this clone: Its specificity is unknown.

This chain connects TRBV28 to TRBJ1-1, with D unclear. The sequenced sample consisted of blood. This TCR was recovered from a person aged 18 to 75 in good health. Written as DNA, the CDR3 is TGTGCCAGCAGTTCCCCACCCGGGAGCACTGAAGCTTTCTTT. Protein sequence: CASSSPPGSTEAFF.